This is a list of T cell receptor beta chains from one sample in a study of shared clonotypes between healthy human individuals. Repertoires were generated with immunoSEQ multiplex PCR, while TCRdb's copy carries only in-frame clones and drops some. The sample contains around 700,000 clones, 90% to 95% of which appear only once. Sequenced input: naive CD8+ T cells sorted from blood. These receptors came from a man aged 25-45 years in good health. The CDR3 runs from the conserved cysteine through the conserved F or W. The D gene is left open where the match is weak. The size entry is marked missing in some rows and otherwise reads once, few, many or a size class.

j_call d_call clone_size v_call cdr3_nt cdr3_aa
TRBJ2-5 TRBD1 NA TRBV30 TGTGCCTGGGGGGCGTGGGACAGTGAGAAAGAGACCCAGTACTTC CAWGAWDSEKETQYF
TRBJ2-2 TRBD2 NA TRBV30 TGTGCCTGGAGTGCCACTTCTCGGACTAGCGGGAGCGATACCGGGGAGCTGTTTTTT CAWSATSRTSGSDTGELFF
TRBJ2-5 NA NA TRBV7-6 TGTGCCAGCAGCTTAGGGGTAGGGACCCAGTACTTC CASSLGVGTQYF
TRBJ2-3 NA NA TRBV7-9 TGTGCCAGCCTCTTCGTGGAGAAAAGCACAGATACGCAGTATTTT CASLFVEKSTDTQYF
TRBJ1-2 TRBD1 NA TRBV18 TGTGCCAGCTCACCGGAGGGGGCCCCTGCCAACTATGGCTACACCTTC CASSPEGAPANYGYTF
TRBJ2-7 NA NA TRBV4-2 TGTGCCAGCAGCCAAGTATCGGACACCGGCTCCTACGAGCAGTACTTC CASSQVSDTGSYEQYF
TRBJ2-1 TRBD1 NA TRBV27 TGTGCCAGCAGTTTATTACAGGGGGCGACGGGTTACAATGAGCAGTTCTTC CASSLLQGATGYNEQFF
TRBJ2-1 NA NA TRBV7-9 TGTGCCAGCAGCTTTGGGAATGAGCAGTTCTTC CASSFGNEQFF
TRBJ2-7 TRBD1 NA TRBV29-1 TGCAGCGTCTCGGACAGGGGGGGCTACGAGCAGTACTTC CSVSDRGGYEQYF
TRBJ2-7 NA NA TRBV30 TGTGCCTGGGATAACGGGGTGGGATACGAGCAGTACTTC CAWDNGVGYEQYF
TRBJ2-3 TRBD2 NA TRBV6-1 TGTGCCAGCAGTGAAGCTCGGGAGGGCCCTATAGACACGCAGTATTTT CASSEAREGPIDTQYF
TRBJ2-1 TRBD1 NA TRBV4-1 TGCGCCAGCAGCCAAGGACAGGGGGCGTATGAGCAGTTCTTC CASSQGQGAYEQFF
TRBJ2-7 TRBD2 NA TRBV7-9 TGTGCCAGCAGCGGTTACGGGACTAGCTACGAGCAGTACTTC CASSGYGTSYEQYF
TRBJ2-2 NA NA TRBV11-2 TGTGCCAGCAGCTTAGAGTTAGATCCCGGGGAGCTGTTTTTT CASSLELDPGELFF
TRBJ1-4 NA NA TRBV7-9 TGTGCCAGCAGCTTATTGGCAGTCTCAACTAATGAAAAACTGTTTTTT CASSLLAVSTNEKLFF
TRBJ1-5 TRBD1 few TRBV28 TGTGCCAGCAGCCCTAGGACAGGGGGACGGCAGCCCCAGCATTTT CASSPRTGGRQPQHF
TRBJ2-7 NA NA TRBV29-1 TGCAGCGTTCGGCAGGGGGGATCCTACGAGCAGTACTTC CSVRQGGSYEQYF
TRBJ2-3 NA few TRBV7-8 TGTGCCAGCAGCGGATACAGCCCAGATACGCAGTATTTT CASSGYSPDTQYF
TRBJ1-1 NA NA TRBV7-9 TGTGCCAGCAGCCACAAGCTCCAGCGGGGAGGGAACACTGAAGCTTTCTTT CASSHKLQRGGNTEAFF
TRBJ2-3 NA NA TRBV5-1 TGCGCCAGCAGCTTGTTAGCAGATCCTAGCACAGATACGCAGTATTTT CASSLLADPSTDTQYF
TRBJ2-6 TRBD1 NA TRBV13 TGTGCCAGCAGCCCCCTCCCGGGACAGGAAACTCTGAGGGCCAACGTCCTGACTTTC CASSPLPGQETLRANVLTF
TRBJ2-7 NA NA TRBV13 TGTGCCAGCAGCCACCTCGGGAGTTCCCTCTACGAGCAGTACTTC CASSHLGSSLYEQYF
TRBJ2-7 NA NA TRBV7-9 TGTGCCAGCAGCTCCTCGGAGAGGGTCGAGCAGTACTTC CASSSSERVEQYF
TRBJ1-2 NA NA TRBV27 TGTGCCAGCAGTTCATACAGGGTTTCCTATGGCTACACCTTC CASSSYRVSYGYTF
TRBJ2-7 NA NA TRBV6-1 TGTGCCAGCAGTGAAAGCCCAGAAACAGGGAGCTCCTACGAGCAGTACTTC CASSESPETGSSYEQYF
TRBJ2-7 TRBD1 NA TRBV28 TGTGCCAGCAGCCGGGACAGGGTTTTTCTGGACGAGCAGTACTTC CASSRDRVFLDEQYF
TRBJ2-7 TRBD1 NA TRBV2 TGTGCCAGCAGTGAAGCCCGGGACAGGGGGTACGAGCAGTACTTC CASSEARDRGYEQYF
TRBJ2-5 NA NA TRBV6-5 TGTGCCAGCAGTTACGGGACACAAGAGACCCAGTACTTC CASSYGTQETQYF